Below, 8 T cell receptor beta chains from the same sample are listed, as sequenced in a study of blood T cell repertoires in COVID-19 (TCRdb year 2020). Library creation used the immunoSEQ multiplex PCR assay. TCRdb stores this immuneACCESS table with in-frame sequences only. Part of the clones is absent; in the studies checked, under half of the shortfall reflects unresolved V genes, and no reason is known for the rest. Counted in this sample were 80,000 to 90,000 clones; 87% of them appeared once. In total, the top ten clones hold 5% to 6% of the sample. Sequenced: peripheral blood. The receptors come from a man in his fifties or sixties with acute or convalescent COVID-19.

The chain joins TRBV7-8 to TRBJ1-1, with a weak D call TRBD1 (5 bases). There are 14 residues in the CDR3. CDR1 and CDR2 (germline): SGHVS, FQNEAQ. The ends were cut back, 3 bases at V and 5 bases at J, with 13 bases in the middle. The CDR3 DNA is TGTGCCAGCAGCTTGGCAGCACAGGATACTGAAGCTTTCTTT. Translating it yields CASSLAAQDTEAFF.

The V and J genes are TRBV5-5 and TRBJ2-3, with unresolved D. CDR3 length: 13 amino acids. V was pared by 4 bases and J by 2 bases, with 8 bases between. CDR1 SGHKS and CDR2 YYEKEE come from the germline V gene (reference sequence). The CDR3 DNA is TGTGCCAGCAGCCCGAGCCTCACAGATACGCAGTATTTT. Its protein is CASSPSLTDTQYF. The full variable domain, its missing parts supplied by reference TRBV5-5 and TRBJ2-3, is DAGVTQSPTHLIKTRGQQVTLRCSPISGHKSVSWYQQVLGQGPQFIFQYYEKEERGRGNFPDRFSARQFPNYSSELNVNALLLGDSALYLCASSPSLTDTQYFGPGTRLTVL.

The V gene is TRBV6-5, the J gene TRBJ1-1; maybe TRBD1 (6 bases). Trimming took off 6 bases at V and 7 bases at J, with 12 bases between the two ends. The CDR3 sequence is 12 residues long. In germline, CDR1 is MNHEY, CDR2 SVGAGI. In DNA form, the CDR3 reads TGTGCCAGCAGCCATACAGGGAGTGAAGCTTTCTTT. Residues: CASSHTGSEAFF.

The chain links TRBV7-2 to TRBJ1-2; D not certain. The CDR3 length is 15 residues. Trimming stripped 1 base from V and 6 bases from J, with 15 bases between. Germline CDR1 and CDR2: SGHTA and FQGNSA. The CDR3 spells CASSLDGGFSHGYTF. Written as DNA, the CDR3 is TGTGCCAGCAGCTTAGATGGCGGTTTCAGCCATGGCTACACCTTC.

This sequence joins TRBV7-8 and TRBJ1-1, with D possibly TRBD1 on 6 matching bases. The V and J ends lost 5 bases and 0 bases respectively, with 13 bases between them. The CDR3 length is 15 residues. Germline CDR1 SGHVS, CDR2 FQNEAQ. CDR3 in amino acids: CASSKYRVLNTEAFF. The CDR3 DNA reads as TGTGCCAGCAGCAAATACAGGGTATTGAACACTGAAGCTTTCTTT.

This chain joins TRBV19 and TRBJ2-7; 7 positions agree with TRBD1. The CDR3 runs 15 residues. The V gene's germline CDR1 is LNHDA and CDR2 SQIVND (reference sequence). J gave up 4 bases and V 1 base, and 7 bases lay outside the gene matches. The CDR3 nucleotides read TGTGCCAGTAGTATAGTCGGGACAGCCGTTTACGAGCAGTACTTC. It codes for CASSIVGTAVYEQYF.

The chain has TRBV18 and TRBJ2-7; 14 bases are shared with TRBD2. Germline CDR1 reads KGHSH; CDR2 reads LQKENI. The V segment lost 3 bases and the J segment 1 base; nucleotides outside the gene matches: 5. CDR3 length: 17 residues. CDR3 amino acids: CASSPQGTSGGSYEQYF. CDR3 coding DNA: TGTGCCAGCTCACCCCAAGGGACTAGCGGGGGATCCTACGAGCAGTACTTC.

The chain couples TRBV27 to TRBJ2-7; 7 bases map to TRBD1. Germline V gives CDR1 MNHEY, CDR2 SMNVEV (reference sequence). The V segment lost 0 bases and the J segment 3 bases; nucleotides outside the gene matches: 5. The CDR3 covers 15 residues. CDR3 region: CASSLSGDRNYEQYF. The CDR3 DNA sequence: TGTGCCAGCAGTTTATCTGGGGACAGAAACTACGAGCAGTACTTC.